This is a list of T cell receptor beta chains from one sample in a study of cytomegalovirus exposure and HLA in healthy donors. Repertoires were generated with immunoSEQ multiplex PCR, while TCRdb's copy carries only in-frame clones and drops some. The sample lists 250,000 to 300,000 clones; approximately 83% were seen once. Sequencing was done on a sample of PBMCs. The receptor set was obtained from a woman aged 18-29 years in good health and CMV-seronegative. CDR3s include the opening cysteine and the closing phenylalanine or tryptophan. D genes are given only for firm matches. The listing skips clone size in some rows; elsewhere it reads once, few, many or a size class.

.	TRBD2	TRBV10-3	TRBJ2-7	TGTGCCACATCCGTGGGGGGACGGGGACTAGCGGGAAACGAGCAGTACTTC	CATSVGGRGLAGNEQYF
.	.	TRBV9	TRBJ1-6	TGTGCCAGCAGCGCTTATAATTCACCCCTCCACTTT	CASSAYNSPLHF
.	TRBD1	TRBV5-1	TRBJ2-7	TGCGCCAGCAGCCGATCAATGGGACTCGGGACAGGGTCTATAAACGAGCAGTACTTC	CASSRSMGLGTGSINEQYF
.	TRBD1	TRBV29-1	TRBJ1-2	TGCAGCGCAAAGGGGGACAGTAACTATGGCTACACCTTC	CSAKGDSNYGYTF
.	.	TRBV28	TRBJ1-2	TGTGCCAGTGGAGGCAGACTTAACTATGGCTACACCTTC	CASGGRLNYGYTF
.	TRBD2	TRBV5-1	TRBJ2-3	TGCGCCAGCTGCCGGGGGGGTACTAGCACAGATACGCAGTATTTT	CASCRGGTSTDTQYF
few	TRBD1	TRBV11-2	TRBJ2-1	TGTGCCAGCAGCTCCTGGGGGACAGGGGAGTCGGATGAGCAGTTCTTC	CASSSWGTGESDEQFF
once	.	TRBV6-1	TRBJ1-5	TGTGCCAGCAGTGCAGGGTTGGGTCAGCCCCAGCATTTT	CASSAGLGQPQHF
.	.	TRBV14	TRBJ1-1	TGTGCCAGCAGGCTCTGGGACATGGGCACTGAAGCTTTCTTT	CASRLWDMGTEAFF
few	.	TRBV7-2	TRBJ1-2	TGTGCCAGCAGCTCGGGAGGACAGAGCAACTATGGCTACACCTTC	CASSSGGQSNYGYTF
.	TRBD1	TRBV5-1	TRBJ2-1	TGCGCCAGCAGCTTGGGAGGACAGGGATACAATGAGCAGTTCTTC	CASSLGGQGYNEQFF
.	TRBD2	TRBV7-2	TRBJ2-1	TGTGCCAGCAGCTTAGCGCTAGCGGGAGTTAATGAGCAGTTCTTC	CASSLALAGVNEQFF
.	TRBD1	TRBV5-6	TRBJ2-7	TGTGCCAGCAGCTACAGGGGGCGCGGGAGAGGAGTTTATCTCTACGAGCAGTACTTC	CASSYRGRGRGVYLYEQYF
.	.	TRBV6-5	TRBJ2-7	TGTGCCAGCAGTTACCCGGGGGCCTACGAGCAGTACTTC	CASSYPGAYEQYF
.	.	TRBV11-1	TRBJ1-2	TGTGCCAGCAGCCAAGGAGAGATGGGCTACACCTTC	CASSQGEMGYTF
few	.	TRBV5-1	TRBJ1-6	TGCGCCAGCAGCTTGGACAGGGCCTCTTCACCCCTCCACTTT	CASSLDRASSPLHF
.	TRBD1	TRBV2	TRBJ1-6	TGTGCCAGCAGTCTACGACAGGGAAACAGATCACCCCTCCACTTT	CASSLRQGNRSPLHF
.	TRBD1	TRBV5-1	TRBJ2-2	TGCGCCAGCAGCCCAAGGGACAGGCCGAACACCGGGGAGCTGTTTTTT	CASSPRDRPNTGELFF
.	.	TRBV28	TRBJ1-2	TGTGCCAGCAGTTTAAGGGGTAACTATGGCTACACCTTC	CASSLRGNYGYTF
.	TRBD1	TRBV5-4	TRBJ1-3	TGTGCCGCAACGCCCCTACCGGGACAGGGAGCGGTAAACACCATATATTTT	CAATPLPGQGAVNTIYF
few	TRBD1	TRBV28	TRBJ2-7	TGTGCCAGCAGTTTATGGTACCTACCGGGACAGGGAACCTACGAGCAGTACTTC	CASSLWYLPGQGTYEQYF
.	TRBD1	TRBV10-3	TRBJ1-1	TGTGCCATCACCGAAGACAGGGGGGGGACTGAAGCTTTCTTT	CAITEDRGGTEAFF
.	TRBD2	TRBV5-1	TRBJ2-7	TGCGCCAGCAGCAGGGCCGGGACTAGAGATTACGAGCAGTACTTC	CASSRAGTRDYEQYF
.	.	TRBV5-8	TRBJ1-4	TGTGCCAGCAGCAACTCACGGACAGCTTTTAGTAATGAAAAACTGTTTTTT	CASSNSRTAFSNEKLFF
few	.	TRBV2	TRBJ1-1	TGTGCCAGCAGTGAAACCCCCGGGGACAACTCCGAAGCTTTCTTT	CASSETPGDNSEAFF
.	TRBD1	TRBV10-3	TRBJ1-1	TGTGCCGTAAGACAGGGGGCCTTCATGAACACTGAAGCTTTCTTT	CAVRQGAFMNTEAFF
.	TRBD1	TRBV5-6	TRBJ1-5	TGTGCCAGCAGCTTGACCCGGACAGGGGAACAGCCCCAGCATTTT	CASSLTRTGEQPQHF
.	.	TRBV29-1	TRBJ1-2	TGCAGCGTTGTGGGCCCCAAGGCTAACTATGGCTACACCTTC	CSVVGPKANYGYTF
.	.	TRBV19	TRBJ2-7	TGTGCCAGTAGTGCAACTAGCCTGAGCTCCTACGAGCAGTACTTC	CASSATSLSSYEQYF
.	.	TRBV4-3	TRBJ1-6	TGCGCCAGCAGCCTTACTAATATTAATTCACCCCTCCACTTT	CASSLTNINSPLHF
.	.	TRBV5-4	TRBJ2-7	TGTGCCAGCAGCTCCGGGCCAGGGGATGGCTACGAGCAGTACTTC	CASSSGPGDGYEQYF
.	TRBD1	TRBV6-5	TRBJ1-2	TGTGCCAGCAAGACAGGGGGCTCGGCCTATGGCTACACCTTC	CASKTGGSAYGYTF
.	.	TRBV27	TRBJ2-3	TGTGCCAGTGTAGATTCGGGAGAATGGCATACGCAGTATTTT	CASVDSGEWHTQYF